The T cell receptor (beta chain) described here comes from a study of breast tumors, draining lymph nodes, adjacent tissues. Study-wide results and limits: Tumor T cell lymph node origin was a supported hypothesis, not proven. Tumor TCR diversity was below lymph nodes but above nontumor tissue. Most tumor T cells seemingly derive from lymph node, then expand in tumor. Compared with basal-like, luminal-like tumors shared significantly more repertoire with nontumor tissue.

Worth noting for this clonotype: Its antigen is currently unknown.

Axillary draining lymph nodes of breast cancer patients supplied the node samples. The V gene lost 7 bases and the J gene lost 1 base, with 15 bases spanning the gap. The CDR3 is 14 amino acids. Germline CDR1 and CDR2: SGHKS and YYEKEE (reference sequence). In TCRdb, the multiplex PCR reads were re-called with MiXCR into one record per CDR3 protein. The table lists approximately 190,000 distinct CDR3 sequences, over 25% of them singletons. Sample: axillary lymph node tissue. The chain links TRBV5-5 to TRBJ2-7; D tentatively reads TRBD1 or TRBD2 (6 bases each). This TCR derives from a female donor with breast cancer. Some clones in this sample may be carry-over from other donors' samples. The CDR3 here is CASPVGGLSYEQYF. CDR3 sequence (DNA): TGTGCCAGCCCCGTTGGGGGGCTTTCCTACGAGCAGTACTTC. The variable domain in full, with the rest retrieved from reference TRBV5-5 and TRBJ2-7, is DAGVTQSPTHLIKTRGQQVTLRCSPISGHKSVSWYQQVLGQGPQFIFQYYEKEERGRGNFPDRFSARQFPNYSSELNVNALLLGDSALYLCASPVGGLSYEQYFGPGTRLTVT.